These 28 T cell receptor beta chains came from one sample sequenced in a study of cytomegalovirus exposure and HLA in healthy donors. Using immunoSEQ multiplex PCR, the repertoire was profiled, and TCRdb retains in-frame clones only, with some absent. The sample includes tens of thousands of clones, approximately 95% of them seen just once. Sequencing was carried out using PBMCs. All receptors derive from a woman aged 18 to 35 in good health and CMV-seronegative.

The chain has TRBV5-8 and TRBJ2-1, with TRBD2 matching 11 bases. Germline trimming cut 4 bases from V and 4 bases from J; bases unmatched to any gene: 4. Germline assignment: CDR1 SGHTS and CDR2 YDEGEE. This CDR3 has 15 amino acids. CDR3 in DNA: TGTGCCAGCAGCCAGGGGACTAGCGGTTACAATGAGCAGTTCTTC. Amino acid sequence: CASSQGTSGYNEQFF.

This chain joins TRBV5-8 and TRBJ2-3; 7 positions agree with TRBD2. Trimming took 4 bases from V and 4 from J; bases not matched to a gene: 6. The germline V gene encodes CDR1 SGHTS and CDR2 YDEGEE. CDR3 length: 14 amino acids. The CDR3 DNA reads TGTGCCAGCAGCCTAGCGGTTCGGGCAGATACGCAGTATTTT. Translation: CASSLAVRADTQYF.

This clone has only one observation. The CDR3 is CASQLLAGGNTDTQYF. For the CDR3, the DNA is TGCGCCAGCCAGCTATTAGCGGGGGGGAACACAGATACGCAGTATTTT. The chain joins TRBV5-1 to TRBJ2-3; 11 bases match TRBD2. V dropped 7 bases and J dropped 2; count of bases not matched to a gene: 9. CDR3 length: 16 residues. Germline V gene sequence: CDR1 SGHRS, CDR2 YFSETQ.

The genes are TRBV2 and TRBJ1-2, with 10 bases that match TRBD1. Germline-derived CDR1 and CDR2 are SNHLY and FYNNEI. This CDR3 comprises 18 residues. The J segment lost 1 base and the V segment lost 8 bases, leaving 16 bases of the junction unmatched. The CDR3 region is CASEGGGTGETNNYGYTF. The CDR3 nucleotides read TGTGCCAGCGAGGGGGGCGGGACAGGGGAGACCAATAACTATGGCTACACCTTC.

V and J are TRBV30 and TRBJ1-1; D not certain. Germline CDR1 and CDR2: GTSNPN and SVGIG (reference sequence). CDR3 length equals 14 residues. Deletions cut 5 bases from V and 0 bases from J, with 13 bases between. CDR3 in DNA: TGTGCCTGGGATCTAGCGGGGATGAACACTGAAGCTTTCTTT. Its protein is CAWDLAGMNTEAFF. The variable domain in full, completed from reference TRBV30 and TRBJ1-1, reads SQTIHQWPATLVQPVGSPLSLECTVEGTSNPNLYWYRQAAGRGLQLLFYSVGIGQISSEVPQNLSASRPQDRQFILSSKKLLLSDSGFYLCAWDLAGMNTEAFFGQGTRLTVV.

The gene calls are TRBV12-1 and TRBJ1-1; the D segment call TRBD1 is taken from the table without a DNA check. TRBV12-1 is annotated as a pseudogene. This CDR3 has 16 residues. DNA for the CDR3: TGTGCCAGCAGCTCGGACGTGGACAGCCTCAACACTGAAGCTTTCTTT. Protein product: CASSSDVDSLNTEAFF.

The rearrangement uses TRBV15 and TRBJ1-2, with TRBD1 identical over 7 bases. The CDR3 runs 14 residues. Trimming took 3 bases from V and 3 from J; bases not matched to a gene: 4. The germline V gene encodes CDR1 LNHNV and CDR2 YYDKDF (reference sequence). The CDR3 sequence: CATSSGDSDYGYTF. The CDR3 coding sequence is TGTGCCACCAGCAGCGGGGACAGCGACTATGGCTACACCTTC.

The J gene is TRBJ1-1, the V gene TRBV18, with TRBD1 matching over 10 bases. Germline trimming cut 4 bases from V and 8 bases from J; bases unmatched to any gene: 10. Germline V CDR1 and CDR2: KGHSH, LQKENI. The CDR3 runs 15 residues. CDR3 loop: CASSRQGARFKEAFF. CDR3 nucleotides: TGTGCCAGCTCACGACAGGGGGCACGGTTCAAAGAAGCTTTCTTT.

The V gene is TRBV7-2, the J gene TRBJ2-3, with 7 bases matching TRBD2. The junction had 8 bases not matched to a gene; V was cut back by 5 bases and J by 0 bases. The CDR3 consists of 16 residues. The V gene's germline CDR1 is SGHTA and CDR2 FQGNSA. CDR3 amino acids: CASSHTRTRSTDTQYF. In DNA form, the CDR3 reads TGTGCCAGCAGCCATACGAGGACTAGAAGCACAGATACGCAGTATTTT.

V and J are TRBV6-1 and TRBJ2-3; no firm D call. Looked up from germline, CDR1 is MNHNS and CDR2 is SASEGT. Trimming took off 8 bases at V and 0 bases at J, with 12 bases between the two ends. CDR3 length: 14 residues. CDR3 nucleotides: TGTGCCAGCTCAGCCAGCGACAGCACAGATACGCAGTATTTT. Residues: CASSASDSTDTQYF.

This CDR3 reads CASSSQLNYGYTF. The CDR3, as DNA: TGTGCCAGCAGTAGCCAATTGAACTATGGCTACACCTTC. V usage is TRBV6-5 and J usage is TRBJ1-2; D is unresolved. Germline V gene lookup returns CDR1 MNHEY and CDR2 SVGAGI. The CDR3 is made up of 13 amino acids. V gave up 5 bases and J gave up 2 bases, with 9 bases separating them.

This chain joins TRBV6-1 and TRBJ1-5, with a weak D call TRBD1 (6 bases). This CDR3 is built from 15 residues. Trimming took 2 bases from V and 0 from J, leaving 8 bases between them. The germline V gene has CDR1 MNHNS and CDR2 SASEGT. CDR3 amino acids: CASSEKDSSNQPQHF. The CDR3 bases are TGTGCCAGCAGTGAAAAGGACAGTAGCAATCAGCCCCAGCATTTT.

The chain is built from TRBV6-4 and TRBJ2-2; D unclear. The germline V gene has CDR1 MRHNA and CDR2 SNTAGT. V gave up 4 bases and J gave up 4 bases, with 10 bases separating them. The CDR3 is 14 amino acids. The CDR3 is CASSASPGTGELFF. The CDR3 nucleotides read TGTGCCAGCAGTGCCTCGCCGGGCACCGGGGAGCTGTTTTTT.

This clone is labeled as medium-sized. The chain is built from TRBV6-1 and TRBJ2-7; 7 nucleotides align to TRBD1. The germline V gene encodes CDR1 MNHNS and CDR2 SASEGT. The CDR3 totals 15 residues. Trimming cost V 0 bases and J 0 bases; bases outside gene matches: 2. The CDR3 region is CASSEAGDSSYEQYV. The CDR3 nucleotides are TGTGCCAGCAGTGAAGCTGGGGACAGCTCCTACGAGCAGTACGTC.

The chain links TRBV5-6 to TRBJ2-1; possible D gene TRBD2, 5 bases. Trimming took off 1 base at V and 8 bases at J, with 10 bases between the two ends. The germline CDR1 and CDR2 sequences are SGHDT and YYEEEE. The CDR3 is 13 amino acids. Here the CDR3 DNA reads TGTGCCAGCAGCTTGACTAGATATGATGAGCAGTTCTTC. It specifies CASSLTRYDEQFF. Filled out from reference TRBV5-6 and TRBJ2-1, the complete variable domain reads DAGVTQSPTHLIKTRGQQVTLRCSPKSGHDTVSWYQQALGQGPQFIFQYYEEEERQRGNFPDRFSGHQFPNYSSELNVNALLLGDSALYLCASSLTRYDEQFFGPGTRLTVL.

This clone has just one count. The CDR3: CAISEGGTTNTGELFF. As DNA, the CDR3 is TGTGCCATCAGTGAGGGTGGGACTACAAACACCGGGGAGCTGTTTTTT. This sequence joins TRBV10-3 and TRBJ2-2, with 7 bases fitting TRBD2. Germline V gene lookup returns CDR1 ENHRY and CDR2 SYGVKD. Trimming removed 2 bases from V and 2 bases from J; junction bases left unmatched: 5. The length of the CDR3 is 16 residues.

The chain employs TRBV19 and TRBJ1-2; the match to TRBD1 covers 9 bases. The CDR3 spans 15 residues. Germline trimming cut 10 bases from V and 8 bases from J; bases unmatched to any gene: 17. Germline V gene lookup returns CDR1 LNHDA and CDR2 SQIVND (reference sequence). CDR3 region: CATLGRGQGRSGYTF. In DNA, the CDR3 is TGTGCCACCTTGGGACGAGGACAGGGGAGATCGGGCTACACCTTC.

A single count supports this clone. CDR3 nucleotide sequence: TGTGCCAGCAGCTTGACAGGGAACACCGGGGAGCTGTTTTTT. Protein sequence: CASSLTGNTGELFF. The chain links TRBV5-5 to TRBJ2-2; tentative D call: TRBD1 (5 bases). The CDR3 totals 14 residues. The germline V gene encodes CDR1 SGHKS and CDR2 YYEKEE (reference sequence). V was pared by 1 base and J by 1 base, with 5 bases between.

The V gene is TRBV27, the J gene TRBJ1-5; possible D gene TRBD1, 6 bases. Germline CDR1 is MNHEY and CDR2 is SMNVEV (reference sequence). Trimming removed 8 bases at V and 8 bases at J, with 13 bases between. The CDR3 is made up of 12 amino acids. The CDR3, as DNA: TGTGCCAGCGGATATGGGGGCAAGCCCCAGCATTTT. Protein sequence: CASGYGGKPQHF.

V usage is TRBV7-8 and J usage is TRBJ2-7, with D perhaps matching TRBD1 (6 bases). CDR3 size: 18 residues. CDR1 is SGHVS, CDR2 FQNEAQ, per germline. Trimming cost V 3 bases and J 7 bases, with 28 bases left between them. CDR3 in amino acids: CASSLVGGVQGRQGEQYF. The CDR3 region has the DNA TGTGCCAGCAGCTTGGTGGGTGGAGTGCAAGGACGTCAGGGGGAGCAGTACTTC.

Details on this clone: Its ends do not fully match the called genes, so a read error is possible. The V call is TRBV5-6, the J call TRBJ1-3; the D gene is possibly TRBD1 (5 bases). Germline V gene lookup returns CDR1 SGHDT and CDR2 YYEEEE. The CDR3 spans 13 residues. The CDR3 DNA sequence: TGTGCCAGCACCTTGGGACTTGGAAACACCATATATTTT. Translation: CASTLGLGNTIYF. Full variable domain (rest looked up from reference TRBV5-6 and TRBJ1-3): DAGVTQSPTHLIKTRGQQVTLRCSPKSGHDTVSWYQQALGQGPQFIFQYYEEEERQRGNFPDRFSGHQFPNYSSELNVNALLLGDSALYLCASTLGLGNTIYFGEGSWLTVV.

V and J are TRBV5-5 and TRBJ1-2; a weak D match, TRBD1 (6 bases). Germline V gene sequence: CDR1 SGHKS, CDR2 YYEKEE (reference sequence). The CDR3 extends over 16 amino acids. V gave up 2 bases and J gave up 4 bases, with 18 bases separating them. The CDR3 DNA sequence: TGTGCCAGCAGCTTCTCCCCACAGGGTCTGGGCTATGGCTACACCTTC. Translating it yields CASSFSPQGLGYGYTF.

This clone was detected once. The chain joins TRBV21-1 to TRBJ2-7; the DNA was not used to check the table's D call, TRBD1. TRBV21-1 is a pseudogene locus. This CDR3 region has 19 residues. The CDR3 bases are TGTGCCAGCAGCAATCAGTCCAGGGGGACCCTGGGGAAGCGGCGCGAGCAGTACGTC. Protein: CASSNQSRGTLGKRREQYV.

A single count supports this clone. The rearrangement joins TRBV6-6 to TRBJ1-5, with 7 bases that match TRBD1. The germline V gene has CDR1 MNHNY and CDR2 SVGAGI (reference sequence). V trimming: 8 bases; J trimming: 7 bases; junction bases outside the gene matches: 11. This CDR3 region has 14 residues. CDR3 in DNA: TGTGCCAGCGGGACAAGACAGGGCGGGCAGCCCCAGCATTTT. This translates into CASGTRQGGQPQHF.

J is TRBJ1-2 and V is TRBV5-1; a possible D gene is TRBD1 (6 bases). V was pared by 4 bases and J by 8 bases, with 12 bases between. CDR3 length equals 12 residues. CDR1 and CDR2 from the germline V gene are SGHRS and YFSETQ. This CDR3 is CASSPDRHGYTF. Written as DNA, the CDR3 is TGCGCCAGCAGCCCTGACAGGCACGGCTACACCTTC.

The rearrangement joins TRBV9 to TRBJ2-3; the match to TRBD2 covers 7 bases. J was trimmed by 3 bases and V by 4 bases; bases with no gene match: 5. The CDR3 totals 14 residues. Germline CDR1 is SGDLS and CDR2 is YYNGEE. The CDR3 DNA sequence: TGTGCCAGCAGCCGAAGACTAGCAACAGATACGCAGTATTTT. It codes for CASSRRLATDTQYF.

V usage is TRBV5-1 and J usage is TRBJ2-7; tentatively, D is TRBD1 (6 bases). The CDR3 loop spans 15 amino acids. The germline V gene encodes CDR1 SGHRS and CDR2 YFSETQ. The ends were cut back, 4 bases at V and 3 bases at J, with 17 bases in the middle. This CDR3 is CASSLGVGGSYEQYF. The CDR3, as DNA: TGCGCCAGCAGCCTAGGCGTAGGGGGAAGCTACGAGCAGTACTTC.

The genes are TRBV19 and TRBJ2-1, with 14 bases matching TRBD2. CDR1 LNHDA and CDR2 SQIVND come from the germline V gene (reference sequence). The V segment lost 5 bases and the J segment 1 base; nucleotides outside the gene matches: 16. The length of the CDR3 is 21 residues. As DNA, the CDR3 is TGTGCCAGTAGTCACCTGGGACTAGCGGGAGTTGGGAGTATATCCTACAATGAGCAGTTCTTC. Its translation is CASSHLGLAGVGSISYNEQFF.